The present entry profiles one T cell receptor (beta chain) with its context. Its antigen specificity is not known. No base-level quality is on record; no much larger clone is a single base apart. The CDR3 runs 15 amino acids, cysteine and phenylalanine included. Of all the DNA, just the CDR3 is kept, 45 bases in frame from base 1. Sequences SEHNR (CDR1) and FQNEAQ (CDR2) are obtained from the germline V gene (reference sequence). Between the V and J ends, shortened by 3 bases and 2 bases respectively, the junction contains 13 bases. TCR CDR3 regions were amplified from genomic DNA by multiplex PCR using the deep immunoSEQ assay. Extracted genomic DNA from each cell subset was spread evenly across all wells of several immunoSEQ 96-well plates, with each plate serving as a replicate. For sorted subsets, 150 to 200 ng genomic DNA, equal to 30,000 or so T cell genomes, was loaded into each replicate PCR. Purified libraries were measured with a Qubit 3.0 fluorometer, size-checked on a Bioanalyzer 2100, and measured again with the KAPA Library Quantification kit. A separate single-read 150-cycle Illumina NextSeq 550 flow cell was used to sequence each immunoSEQ 96-well plate. Regarding the original processing steps: The immunoSEQ output contained only junctional sequences without quality scores, so filtering could not match that applied to full-length reads. Sequences were annotated with PyIR, a Python wrapper for IgBLAST v1.9, and V/J genes and CDR3 were assigned using IMGT germline references. Reads with weak V/J assignments (E-value above 1e-6), missing CDR3, stop codons, out-of-frame junctions, or ambiguous translated residues were removed. V3J clonotypes were defined by identical inferred V gene, J gene, and CDR3 amino acid sequence. Percentage overlap between repertoires was calculated by dividing the number of shared unique clonotypes by the size of the smaller repertoire. Richness of each repertoire was evaluated using RTK rarefaction, the Chao1 estimator, and Recon v2.1 estimates of unobserved clonotypes. Generation probabilities were computed with OLGA for all TCRbeta clonotypes obtained by the gDNA method from a few donors. The immuneACCESS repertoire file appears here via TCRdb, limited to in-frame rearrangements. These files lack a portion of the clones; in checked studies, under half of the deficit traces to unresolved V genes, and the cause of the others is not known. V and J calls and clone size are given by that table; D and trimming were obtained from the DNA. The sample records 1.5 million to 2.5 million clones, roughly 94% of which are singletons. Of the sample, more than 0.9% falls within the top ten clones.

CD8 naive samples were CD45RO-negative cells positively selected for CCR7, giving a CD45RA+CCR7+ population that excluded TemRA cells. The donors were healthy, HIV-negative adults with no recently reported acute infections or vaccinations. Only Caucasian adults living in Nashville, Tennessee, USA were represented among the donors. Blood was collected by leukapheresis, and PBMCs were isolated by Ficoll-Histopaque density gradient centrifugation and then cryopreserved in liquid nitrogen vapor phase. Analytical flow cytometry was used to check the purity and quantity of each magnetically sorted T cell population. Genomic DNA was isolated from each sorted fraction and quantified by UV absorbance on a Nanodrop 2000c. The entry originates in a study of shared clonotypes between healthy human individuals (dated by TCRdb to 2020 to 2021). Turning to the overall study: Two women and a few men aged 18 to 49 years were included in the cohort. Per donor, three plates each were used for CD4 naive and CD4 memory, two for CD8 naive, and one for CD8 memory. The study deeply sequenced blood TCR repertoires of about five healthy adults to estimate repertoire size and the extent of clonotype sharing between individuals. Different laboratories and diverse techniques were used to prepare libraries and sequence TCR repertoires, to increase sequencing depth and limit assay-specific biases. Per donor, leukapheresis produced somewhere between about 0.94 and 9 billion PBMCs. General findings and caveats noted by the study authors: Across a handful of donors, approximately 4.9% of naive CD4, roughly 3.4% of naive CD8, under 2.5% of memory CD4, and under 0.45% of memory CD8 clonotypes were shared. Pairwise subsampling indicated that sequencing depth was expected to affect the degree of clonotype sharing among donors. Sampling was restricted to blood, and TCR repertoires in tissue are likely to differ from TCR repertoires in blood. Larger estimated clonotype richness was generally found for naive subsets than for memory subsets. The genetic and exposure-history diversity represented was limited by the small number of donors. Clonotypes shared by all four sorted-subset donors showed higher generation probabilities than non-shared clonotypes. Even with the large sequencing depth, rarefaction of the sorted-subset datasets indicated that sequencing was incomplete.

This sequence was found in a man aged 18 to 30 in good health. The sequencing input was naive CD8+ T cells sorted from blood. Reading the label with the study, this specimen's cell subset or site is: CD45RA+CCR7+. The chain employs TRBV7-9 and TRBJ2-5, and perhaps TRBD1 as D gene, on 6 matching bases. The DNA sequence is TGTGCCAGCAGCTTTTTACAGGGAATACAAGAGACCCAGTACTTC. It codes for CASSFLQGIQETQYF.